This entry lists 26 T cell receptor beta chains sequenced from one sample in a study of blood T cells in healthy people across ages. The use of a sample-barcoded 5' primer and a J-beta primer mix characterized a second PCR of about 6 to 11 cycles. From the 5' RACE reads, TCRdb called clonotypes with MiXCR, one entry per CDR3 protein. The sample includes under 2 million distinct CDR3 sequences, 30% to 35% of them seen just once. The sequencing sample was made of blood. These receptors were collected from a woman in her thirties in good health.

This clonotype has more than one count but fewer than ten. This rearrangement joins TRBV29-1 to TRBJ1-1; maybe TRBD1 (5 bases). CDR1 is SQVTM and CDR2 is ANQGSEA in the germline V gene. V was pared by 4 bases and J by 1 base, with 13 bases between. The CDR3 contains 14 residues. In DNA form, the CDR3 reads TGCAGCGTTGGGCGCAGGGCTACGAACACTGAAGCTTTCTTT. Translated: CSVGRRATNTEAFF.

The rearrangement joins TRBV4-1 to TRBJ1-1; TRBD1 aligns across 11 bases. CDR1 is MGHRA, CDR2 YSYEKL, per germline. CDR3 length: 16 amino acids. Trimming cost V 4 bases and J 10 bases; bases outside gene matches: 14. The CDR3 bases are TGCGCCAGCAGCCCCCGGGACAGGGGGGTAATGTTAAGAGCTTTCTTT. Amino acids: CASSPRDRGVMLRAFF.

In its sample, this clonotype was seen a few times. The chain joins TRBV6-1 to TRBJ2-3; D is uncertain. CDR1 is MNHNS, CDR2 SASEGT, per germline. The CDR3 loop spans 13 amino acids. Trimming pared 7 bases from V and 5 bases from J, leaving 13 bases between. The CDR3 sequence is CASKFTAGDTQYF. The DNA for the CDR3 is TGTGCCAGCAAGTTTACGGCAGGAGATACGCAGTATTTT.

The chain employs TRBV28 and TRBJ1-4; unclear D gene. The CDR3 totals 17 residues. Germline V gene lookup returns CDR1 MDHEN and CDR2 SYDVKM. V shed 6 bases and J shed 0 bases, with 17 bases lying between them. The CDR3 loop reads CASSLGWRSATNEKLFF. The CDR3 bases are TGTGCCAGCAGCCTAGGGTGGCGGAGTGCAACTAATGAAAAACTGTTTTTT.

CDR3 in DNA: TGTGCCAGCAGTATGGACAGTTTCGCGAGAGAGACCCAGTACTTC. Translating gives CASSMDSFARETQYF. V and J are TRBV12-3 or TRBV12-4 and TRBJ2-7; maybe TRBD1 (6 bases). The end of the DNA aligns better with TRBJ2-5, so the J call may be wrong. This CDR3 comprises 15 residues.

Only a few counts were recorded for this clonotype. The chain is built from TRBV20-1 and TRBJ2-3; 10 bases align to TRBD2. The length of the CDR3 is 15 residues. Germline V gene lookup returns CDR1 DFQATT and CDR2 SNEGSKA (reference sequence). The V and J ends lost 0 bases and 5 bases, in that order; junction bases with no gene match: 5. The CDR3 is CSARDPSGSRDTQYF. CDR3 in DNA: TGCAGTGCTAGAGACCCTAGCGGGAGTAGAGATACGCAGTATTTT.

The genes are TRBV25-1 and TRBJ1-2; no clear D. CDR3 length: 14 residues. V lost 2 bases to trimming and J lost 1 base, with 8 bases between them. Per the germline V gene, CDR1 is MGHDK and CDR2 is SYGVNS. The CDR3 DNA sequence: TGTGCCAGCAGTGAAACTCGGTTTAACTATGGCTACACCTTC. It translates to CASSETRFNYGYTF.

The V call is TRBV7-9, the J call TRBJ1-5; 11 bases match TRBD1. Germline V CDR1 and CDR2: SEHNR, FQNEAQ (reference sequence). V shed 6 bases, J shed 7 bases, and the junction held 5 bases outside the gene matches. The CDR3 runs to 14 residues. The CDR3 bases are TGTGCCAGCAGTCGGGGGGACAGGGGGCAGCCCCAGCATTTT. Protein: CASSRGDRGQPQHF. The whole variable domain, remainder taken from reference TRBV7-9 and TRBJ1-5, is DTGVSQNPRHKITKRGQNVTFRCDPISEHNRLYWYRQTLGQGPEFLTYFQNEAQLEKSRLLSDRFSAERPKGSFSTLEIQRTEQGDSAMYLCASSRGDRGQPQHFGDGTRLSIL.

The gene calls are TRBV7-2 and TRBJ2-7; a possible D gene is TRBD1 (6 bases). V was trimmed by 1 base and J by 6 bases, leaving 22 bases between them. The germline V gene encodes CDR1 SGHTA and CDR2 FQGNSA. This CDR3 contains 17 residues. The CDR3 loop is CASSLVGAVRGGPEQYF. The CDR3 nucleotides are TGTGCCAGCAGCTTAGTAGGGGCAGTCCGAGGGGGACCCGAGCAGTACTTC. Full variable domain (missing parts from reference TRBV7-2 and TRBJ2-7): GAGVSQSPSNKVTEKGKDVELRCDPISGHTALYWYRQSLGQGLEFLIYFQGNSAPDKSGLPSDRFSAERTGGSVSTLTIQRTQQEDSAVYLCASSLVGAVRGGPEQYFGPGTRLTVT.

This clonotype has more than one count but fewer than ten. The CDR3 protein is CATSDYLAGESTDTQYF. CDR3 nucleotides: TGTGCCACCAGTGACTACCTAGCGGGAGAGTCGACAGATACGCAGTATTTT. This rearrangement joins TRBV24-1 to TRBJ2-3, with TRBD2 matching 10 bases. CDR1 KGHDR and CDR2 SFDVKD come from the germline V gene. With 4 bases clipped from V and 3 bases from J, the junction kept 9 bases outside the gene matches. The CDR3 spans 17 residues.

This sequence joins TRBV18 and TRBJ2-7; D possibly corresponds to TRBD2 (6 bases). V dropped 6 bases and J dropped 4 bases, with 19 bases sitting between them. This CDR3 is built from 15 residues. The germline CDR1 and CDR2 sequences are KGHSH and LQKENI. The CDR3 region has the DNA TGTGCCAGCTCCCCGGGCACCGGAGGGCATTACGAGCAGTACTTC. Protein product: CASSPGTGGHYEQYF.

CDR3 DNA: TGTGCCACCAGCAGAGATGCGGTGGCCCAGTACTTC. It translates to CATSRDAVAQYF. V is TRBV15 and J is TRBJ2-5; the D is unclear. Trimming pared 0 bases from V and 9 bases from J, leaving 8 bases between. Germline V gene sequence: CDR1 LNHNV, CDR2 YYDKDF (reference sequence). This CDR3 has 12 residues.

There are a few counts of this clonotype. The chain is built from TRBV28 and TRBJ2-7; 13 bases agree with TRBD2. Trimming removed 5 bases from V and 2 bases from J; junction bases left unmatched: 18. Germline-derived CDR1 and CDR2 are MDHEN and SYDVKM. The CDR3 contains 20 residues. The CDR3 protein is CASSPGGVSGLAGLPYEQYF. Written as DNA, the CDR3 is TGTGCCAGCAGTCCGGGAGGGGTTTCGGGACTAGCGGGATTACCCTACGAGCAGTACTTC.

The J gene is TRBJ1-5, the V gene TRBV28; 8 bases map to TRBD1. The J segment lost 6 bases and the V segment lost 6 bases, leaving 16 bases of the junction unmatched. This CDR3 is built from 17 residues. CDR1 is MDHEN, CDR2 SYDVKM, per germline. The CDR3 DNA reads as TGTGCCAGCAGGCCATGGGACAGGCCACTCATGGGTCAGCCCCAGCATTTT. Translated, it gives CASRPWDRPLMGQPQHF.

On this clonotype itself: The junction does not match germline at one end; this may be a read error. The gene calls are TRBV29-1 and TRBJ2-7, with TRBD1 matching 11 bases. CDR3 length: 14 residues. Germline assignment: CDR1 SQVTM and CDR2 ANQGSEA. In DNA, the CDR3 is TGCAGCGTCGCGGACAGGGGGCTTTCCTACGGGCAGTACTTC. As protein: CSVADRGLSYGQYF.

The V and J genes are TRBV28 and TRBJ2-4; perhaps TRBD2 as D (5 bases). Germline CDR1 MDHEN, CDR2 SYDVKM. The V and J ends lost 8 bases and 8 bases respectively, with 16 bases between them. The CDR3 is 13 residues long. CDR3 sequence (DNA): TGTGCCAGCGCCGAGGTCAACGGGGACATTCAGTACTTC. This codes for CASAEVNGDIQYF.

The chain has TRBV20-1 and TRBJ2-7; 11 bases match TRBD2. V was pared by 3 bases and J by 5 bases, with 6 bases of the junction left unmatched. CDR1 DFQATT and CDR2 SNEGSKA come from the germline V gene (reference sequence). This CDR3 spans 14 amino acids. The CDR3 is CSASSSGRFHEQYF. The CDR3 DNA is TGCAGTGCTAGCTCTAGCGGGAGGTTCCACGAGCAGTACTTC.

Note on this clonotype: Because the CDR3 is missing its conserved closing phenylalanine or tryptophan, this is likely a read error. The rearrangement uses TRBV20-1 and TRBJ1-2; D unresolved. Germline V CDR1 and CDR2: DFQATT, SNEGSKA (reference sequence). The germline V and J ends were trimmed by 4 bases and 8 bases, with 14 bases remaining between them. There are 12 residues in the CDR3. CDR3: CSATLWERGYTC. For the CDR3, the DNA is TGCAGTGCTACGCTATGGGAGCGCGGCTACACCTGC.

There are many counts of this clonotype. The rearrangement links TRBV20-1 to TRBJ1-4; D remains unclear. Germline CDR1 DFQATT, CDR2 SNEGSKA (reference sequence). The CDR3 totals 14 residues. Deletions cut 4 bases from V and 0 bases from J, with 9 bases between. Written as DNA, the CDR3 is TGCAGTGCTAAGTTGTCGGCAACTAATGAAAAACTGTTTTTT. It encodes CSAKLSATNEKLFF.

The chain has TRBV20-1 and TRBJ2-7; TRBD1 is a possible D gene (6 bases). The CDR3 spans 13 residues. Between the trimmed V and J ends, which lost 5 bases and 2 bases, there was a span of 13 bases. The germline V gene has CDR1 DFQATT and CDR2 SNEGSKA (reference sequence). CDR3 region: CSAASGTPYEQYF. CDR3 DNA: TGCAGTGCTGCCTCCGGGACACCCTACGAGCAGTACTTC.

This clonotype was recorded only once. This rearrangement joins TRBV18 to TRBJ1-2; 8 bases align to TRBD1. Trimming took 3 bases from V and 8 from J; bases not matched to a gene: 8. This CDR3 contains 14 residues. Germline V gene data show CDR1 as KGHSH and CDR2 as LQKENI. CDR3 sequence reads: CASSPDDRGGGYTF. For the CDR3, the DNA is TGTGCCAGCTCACCGGATGACAGGGGCGGGGGCTACACCTTC.

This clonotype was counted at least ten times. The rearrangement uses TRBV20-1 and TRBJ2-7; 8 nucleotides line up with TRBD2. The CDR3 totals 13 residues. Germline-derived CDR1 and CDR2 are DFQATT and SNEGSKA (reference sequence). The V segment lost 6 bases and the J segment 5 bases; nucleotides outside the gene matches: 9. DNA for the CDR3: TGCAGTGCCACGGGGGGGGAGAGGAACGAGCAGTACTTC. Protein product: CSATGGERNEQYF.

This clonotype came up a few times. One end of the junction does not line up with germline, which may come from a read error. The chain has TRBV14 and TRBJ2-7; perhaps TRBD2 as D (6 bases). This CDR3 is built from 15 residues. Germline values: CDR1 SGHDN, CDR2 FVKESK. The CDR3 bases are TGCGCCAGCAGCCAAGCGGGCAGAGGGGTCCACGAGCAGTACTTC. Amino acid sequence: CASSQAGRGVHEQYF.

The CDR3 loop is CSARDKGRSDQPQHF. The CDR3 DNA reads as TGCAGTGCTAGAGATAAGGGCAGGAGTGATCAGCCCCAGCATTTT. V is TRBV20-1 and J is TRBJ1-5; D call uncertain. With 0 bases removed from V and 5 bases from J, the gap between germline ends came to 14 bases. The CDR3 consists of 15 residues. Looked up from germline, CDR1 is DFQATT and CDR2 is SNEGSKA (reference sequence).

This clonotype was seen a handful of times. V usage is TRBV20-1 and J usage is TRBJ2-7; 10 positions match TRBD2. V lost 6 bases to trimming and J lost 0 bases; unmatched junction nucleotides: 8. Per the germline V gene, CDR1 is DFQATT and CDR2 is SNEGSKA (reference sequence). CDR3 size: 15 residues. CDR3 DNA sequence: TGCAGTGCCGACAGCGGGGGGGACAGCTCCTACGAGCAGTACTTC. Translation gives CSADSGGDSSYEQYF.

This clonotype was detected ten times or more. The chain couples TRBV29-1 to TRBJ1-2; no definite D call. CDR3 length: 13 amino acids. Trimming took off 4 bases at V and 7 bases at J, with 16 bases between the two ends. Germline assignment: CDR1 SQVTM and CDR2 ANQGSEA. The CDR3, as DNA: TGCAGCGTTGTAAGGGATAGAAGCTCTGGCTACACCTTC. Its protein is CSVVRDRSSGYTF.